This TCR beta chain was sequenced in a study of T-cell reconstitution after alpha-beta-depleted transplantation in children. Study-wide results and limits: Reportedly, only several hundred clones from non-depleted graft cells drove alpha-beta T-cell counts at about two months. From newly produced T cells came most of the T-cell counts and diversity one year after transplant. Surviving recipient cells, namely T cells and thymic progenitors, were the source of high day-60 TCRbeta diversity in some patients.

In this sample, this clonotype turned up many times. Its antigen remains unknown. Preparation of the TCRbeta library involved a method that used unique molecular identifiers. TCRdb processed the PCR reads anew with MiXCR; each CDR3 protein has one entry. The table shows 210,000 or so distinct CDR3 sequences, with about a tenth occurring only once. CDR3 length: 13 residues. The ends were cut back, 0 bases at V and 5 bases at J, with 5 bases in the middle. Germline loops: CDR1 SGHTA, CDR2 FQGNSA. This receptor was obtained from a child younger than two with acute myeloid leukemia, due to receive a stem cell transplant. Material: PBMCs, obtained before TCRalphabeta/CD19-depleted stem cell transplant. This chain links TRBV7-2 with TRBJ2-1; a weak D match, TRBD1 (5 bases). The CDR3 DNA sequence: TGTGCCAGCAGCTTAGCCAGGGACAATGAGCAGTTCTTC. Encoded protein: CASSLARDNEQFF.